This section outlines one TCR beta chain sequence together with its context. Its specific antigen is unknown. One base away there is no much larger clone; base qualities are not given. The library was made by RACE. The listed sequencing device is NextSeq 500. During library preparation, unique molecular identifiers were attached to individual cDNA molecules so that TCRs could be counted quantitatively and reproducibly. From each blood RNA sample, both TCR alpha and TCR beta chains were sequenced. Under the source paper's analysis protocol: The median number of TCRs per sample was around 96,000, ranging from roughly 23,224 to 700,000. V, J and CDR3 annotation of the TCR reads was performed with the Decombinator software suite. For the PS versus PT1 abundance plots, all samples were subsampled to the same number of TCRs (28,000). Expanded TCRs were defined as absent before sensitization and observed at least eight times at the 2-week time point. The public reads were run again by TCRdb, first through fastp at Q25 and then through MiXCR, and only productive beta chains were kept. Rows with one shared CDR3 protein collapse into an entry with the most common genes and DNA. The V and J calls were not made by the authors but by TCRdb's processing. The sample has around 330,000 distinct CDR3 sequences on record, around 5.5% of them singletons. The ten largest clones capture more than 8% of the sample.

The data are from a study of human T cells and chemical hapten exposure (dated by TCRdb to the early 2020s). A note on the overall study: For sensitization, 2% DPC in acetone was applied to a 2 cm by 2 cm area of upper inner arm skin. Approximately 28 alopecia patients provided blood for TCR sequencing at one to four time points (pre-sensitization, 2, 6 and 24 weeks). Blood was sampled from patients pre-sensitization (week 0) and at 2, 6 and about 24 weeks after DPC sensitization. Weekly therapeutic DPC doses were additionally applied to the scalp of patients throughout the roughly 26-week study period. This study followed changes in the peripheral blood TCR repertoire in vivo during primary and secondary sensitization of alopecia patients to the hapten diphenylcyclopropenone (DPC). Patch testing on the upper back used Finn chambers containing 0.01% DPC, with scoring done after 6 days according to International Contact Dermatitis Research Group standards. The mostly female patient cohort included alopecia areata with under or over 50% scalp involvement, alopecia totalis and alopecia universalis. Libraries were pooled for sequencing, and variation in per-sample TCR yields was attributed mainly to small differences in library volumes within the pool.

What the authors observed across the whole study: Patch test score was positively correlated with the number of PT1 expanded TCRs, with significance at thresholds 8, 16 and 32 but not at 4. Repeated subsampling changed both the strength of the expansion versus patch-test correlation and the threshold at which the correlation became significant. DPC sensitization did not change how many TCRs were above 1 in 1000 frequency, and no evidence was found of alterations in global repertoire structure. Alopecia, a presumed autoimmune disease, was present in all patients, so the immune response of the patients might differ from that of healthy individuals. Expanded TCRs formed significantly more large CDR3 similarity clusters than pre-sensitization or healthy control sets, consistent with antigen-driven responses.

Taken with the paper, the label for time point translates to: pre-sensitization, week 0. This specimen's treatment or condition label, per the study, means: therapeutic diphenylcyclopropenone sensitization with weekly scalp DPC. At each patch-test visit, blood was drawn before the patch test was applied. Patients were considered eligible if aged 18 to 70, diagnosed with alopecia and deemed suitable for DPC therapy, and patients were excluded if pregnant. Unfractionated whole blood was collected in Tempus Blood RNA tubes, and total RNA was extracted from that blood. The receptor was isolated from a woman aged 18-30 years with alopecia areata. Some clones in this sample may be carry-over from other donors' samples. This specimen was whole blood, taken in connection with sensitization to the hapten diphenylcyclopropenone (DPC).

CDR3 reads: CASSPGLAGNQPQHF. The DNA sequence is as follows: TGCGCCAGCAGCCCCGGACTTGCGGGCAATCAGCCCCAGCATTTT. The rearranged chain carries TRBV5-1 and TRBJ1-5, with the D gene call left open. The CDR1 and CDR2 encoded by the germline V gene are SGHRS and YFSETQ. The CDR3 sequence holds 15 residues, the cysteine and phenylalanine included. Just CDR3 DNA is preserved here, 45 bases in frame from base 1. Cut back by 4 bases and 2 bases, the V and J ends lie 13 bases apart.